The 24 T cell receptor beta chains given below trace back to one sample, sequenced in a study of blood T cell repertoires in COVID-19. Profiling relied on immunoSEQ multiplex PCR, and the TCRdb table lists in-frame clones only, not all of them. The table lists 250,000 to 300,000 clones, around 90% of them singletons. The material sequenced was peripheral blood. The receptors stem from a woman aged 45-65 years who had recovered from COVID-19.

Only one count was recorded for this clone. The chain combines TRBV4-1 with TRBJ1-4; 7 bases match TRBD1. V shed 1 base and J 4 bases; nucleotides not matched to a gene: 9. The length of the CDR3 is 17 residues. CDR1 is MGHRA and CDR2 is YSYEKL in the germline V gene. The CDR3 protein is CASSQVPSGTDNEKLFF. CDR3 DNA: TGCGCCAGCAGCCAAGTTCCCTCCGGGACAGATAATGAAAAACTGTTTTTT.

The genes are TRBV7-3 and TRBJ2-1; TRBD2 aligns across 7 bases. In germline, CDR1 is SGHTA, CDR2 FQGTGA. The V segment lost 5 bases and the J segment 1 base; nucleotides outside the gene matches: 2. CDR3 length equals 14 residues. CDR3 loop: CASSPGGSYNEQFF. The CDR3 region has the DNA TGTGCCAGCAGCCCCGGGGGGTCCTACAATGAGCAGTTCTTC.

V and J are TRBV20-1 and TRBJ1-6; unclear D gene. Germline V CDR1 and CDR2: DFQATT, SNEGSKA (reference sequence). CDR3 size: 14 residues. Trimming left V 3 bases short and J 0 bases short, with 6 bases between. The CDR3 nucleotides read TGCAGTGCTAGTGTTAGCTCCTATAATTCACCCCTCCACTTT. It yields the protein CSASVSSYNSPLHF.

The V call is TRBV5-4, the J call TRBJ2-3; 9 positions match TRBD2. The CDR3 loop spans 15 amino acids. Germline V gene data show CDR1 as SGHNT and CDR2 as YYREEE (reference sequence). Losses at the gene ends were 3 bases for V and 8 bases for J; bases not matched to a gene: 10. In DNA, the CDR3 is TGTGCCAGCAGCTCTATAGCGGGAGCGGAAATTACGCAGTATTTT. This sequence encodes CASSSIAGAEITQYF.

The chain has TRBV28 and TRBJ2-3; 11 positions match TRBD2. The V and J ends lost 3 bases and 4 bases, in that order; junction bases with no gene match: 0. The CDR3 has 14 residues. Germline assignment: CDR1 MDHEN and CDR2 SYDVKM. CDR3 nucleotide sequence: TGTGCCAGCAGTTTTAGCGGGAGGGCAGATACGCAGTATTTT. This codes for CASSFSGRADTQYF.

The chain has TRBV7-9 and TRBJ2-1, with 10 bases matching TRBD1. Germline trimming cut 5 bases from V and 8 bases from J; bases unmatched to any gene: 6. Germline assignment: CDR1 SEHNR and CDR2 FQNEAQ (reference sequence). CDR3 length: 14 residues. The CDR3 coding sequence is TGTGCCAGCAGCCGGACAGGGGGTGACGATGAGCAGTTCTTC. It specifies CASSRTGGDDEQFF.

The chain carries TRBV19 and TRBJ2-7; possibly TRBD1 for D (6 bases). The length of the CDR3 is 16 residues. Trimming stripped 2 bases from V and 2 bases from J, with 16 bases between. The germline gives CDR1 LNHDA, CDR2 SQIVND (reference sequence). CDR3 sequence (DNA): TGTGCCAGTAGTATAAACCGGGACAATCTCCCCTACGAGCAGTACTTC. It is translated as CASSINRDNLPYEQYF.

The V and J genes are TRBV5-1 and TRBJ1-1; D is undetermined. Germline lookup yields CDR1 SGHRS and CDR2 YFSETQ. V was clipped by 7 bases and J by 1 base, with 26 bases between them. This CDR3 is 18 amino acids long. The CDR3 loop reads CASSGREATSRKNTEAFF. DNA for the CDR3: TGCGCCAGCTCCGGTCGGGAAGCCACGAGCAGGAAGAACACTGAAGCTTTCTTT.

The chain links TRBV7-8 to TRBJ2-7; TRBD2 aligns across 8 bases. This CDR3 is 16 amino acids long. Trimming removed 3 bases from V and 2 bases from J; junction bases left unmatched: 9. CDR1 is SGHVS and CDR2 is FQNEAQ in the germline V gene. CDR3 bases: TGTGCCAGCAGCTTCAAAGGCGGGAGGTCTACCTACGAGCAGTACTTC. Its translation is CASSFKGGRSTYEQYF.

The chain recombines TRBV11-2 with TRBJ2-7; possible D gene TRBD2, 5 bases. Trimming took 5 bases from V and 13 from J, leaving 15 bases between them. Germline V lookup: CDR1 SGHAT, CDR2 FQNNGV. The CDR3 is 11 amino acids. CDR3 protein: CASSLSGLQYF. The DNA of the CDR3 is TGTGCCAGCAGCCTAAGCGGACTCCAATACTTC.

This chain connects TRBV5-1 to TRBJ1-1; D perhaps matches TRBD1 (6 bases). Deletions cut 1 base from V and 5 bases from J, with 15 bases between. CDR3 length: 15 residues. CDR1 is SGHRS and CDR2 is YFSETQ in the germline V gene. CDR3 loop: CASSLSGAGVTEAFF. The CDR3 nucleotides are TGCGCCAGCAGCTTGTCCGGGGCAGGGGTAACTGAAGCTTTCTTT.

The chain uses TRBV19 and TRBJ2-2; no definite D call. V lost 6 bases to trimming and J lost 1 base, with 9 bases between them. CDR3 size: 14 residues. Germline CDR1 and CDR2: LNHDA and SQIVND (reference sequence). The CDR3 nucleotides are TGTGCCAGTAGGACTGGATTGAACACCGGGGAGCTGTTTTTT. Translation gives CASRTGLNTGELFF.

This clone was found once. This chain links TRBV6-5 with TRBJ1-6, with D possibly TRBD1 on 6 matching bases. CDR3 length equals 15 residues. Trimming shortened V by 2 bases and J by 10 bases, and 15 bases separated the two germline ends. Germline V gene lookup returns CDR1 MNHEY and CDR2 SVGAGI. The CDR3 is CASSYRTGSWSPLHF. The CDR3 nucleotides read TGTGCCAGCAGTTACAGAACAGGGAGTTGGTCACCCCTCCACTTT.

CDR3 sequence: CATSSPSGSGDTQYF. As DNA, the CDR3 is TGTGCCACCAGTAGTCCTAGCGGGAGTGGAGATACGCAGTATTTT. The J gene is TRBJ2-3, the V gene TRBV24-1; 10 positions agree with TRBD2. The J segment lost 5 bases and the V segment lost 6 bases, leaving 7 bases of the junction unmatched. Germline values: CDR1 KGHDR, CDR2 SFDVKD. This CDR3 has 15 amino acids.

The CDR3: CATKLGGGLADTQYF. Here the CDR3 DNA reads TGTGCCACCAAGCTTGGGGGGGGCCTCGCAGATACGCAGTATTTT. J is TRBJ2-3 and V is TRBV5-4, with D maybe TRBD2 (7 bases). Germline lookup yields CDR1 SGHNT and CDR2 YYREEE (reference sequence). V was cut by 9 bases and J by 4 bases, with 21 bases left in between. This CDR3 is built from 15 residues.

The V gene is TRBV7-2, the J gene TRBJ1-1, with D unclear. Trimming pared 1 base from V and 6 bases from J, leaving 15 bases between. The CDR3 is made up of 15 amino acids. CDR1 is SGHTA and CDR2 is FQGNSA in the germline V gene. The CDR3 protein is CASSLGSLGLAEAFF. The CDR3 coding sequence is TGTGCCAGCAGCTTAGGAAGCCTAGGTTTGGCTGAAGCTTTCTTT.

The chain employs TRBV9 and TRBJ2-1; the match to TRBD2 covers 9 bases. Germline V gives CDR1 SGDLS, CDR2 YYNGEE. This CDR3 is built from 17 residues. Trimming took 4 bases from V and 6 from J; bases not matched to a gene: 14. Here the CDR3 DNA reads TGTGCCAGCAGCTCTGCACCGGGACTAGCTGAGGCCAATGAGCAGTTCTTC. This translates into CASSSAPGLAEANEQFF.

The genes are TRBV28 and TRBJ2-1; D is ambiguous. The germline V and J ends were trimmed by 1 base and 5 bases, with 12 bases remaining between them. Germline values: CDR1 MDHEN, CDR2 SYDVKM. The CDR3 contains 15 residues. The chain's CDR3 is CASSLFMQVHNEQFF. CDR3 DNA sequence: TGTGCCAGCAGTTTATTCATGCAGGTCCACAATGAGCAGTTCTTC. The whole variable domain, filled in from reference TRBV28 and TRBJ2-1, reads DVKVTQSSRYLVKRTGEKVFLECVQDMDHENMFWYRQDPGLGLRLIYFSYDVKMKEKGDIPEGYSVSREKKERFSLILESASTNQTSMYLCASSLFMQVHNEQFFGPGTRLTVL.

The chain is built from TRBV5-5 and TRBJ2-2; TRBD2 is a possible D gene (6 bases). This CDR3 is built from 17 residues. V lost 5 bases and J lost 7, with 24 bases in between. CDR1 is SGHKS, CDR2 YYEKEE, per germline (reference sequence). CDR3 residues: CASRGGLAATNVGELFF. Here the CDR3 DNA reads TGTGCCAGCAGAGGAGGGTTAGCGGCGACGAACGTCGGGGAGCTGTTTTTT.

The chain is built from TRBV5-1 and TRBJ2-1, with 8 bases lining up with TRBD2. Germline trimming cut 4 bases from V and 2 bases from J; bases unmatched to any gene: 8. CDR1 and CDR2 from the germline V gene are SGHRS and YFSETQ. The CDR3 runs 16 residues. The CDR3 loop reads CASSPGLAVTYNEQFF. As DNA, the CDR3 is TGCGCCAGCAGCCCAGGACTAGCTGTGACCTACAATGAGCAGTTCTTC.

The chain uses TRBV10-2 and TRBJ2-7, with 8 bases matching TRBD1. The CDR3 is 13 amino acids. Trimming took 5 bases from V and 6 from J; bases not matched to a gene: 6. Germline CDR1 reads WSHSY; CDR2 reads SAAADI. The CDR3 region has the DNA TGCGCCAGCAGTAGGACAGGGAAATCCGAGCAGTACTTC. It translates to CASSRTGKSEQYF.

The genes are TRBV4-2 and TRBJ1-2; no reliable D call. The CDR3 runs to 18 residues. Germline V CDR1 and CDR2: LGHNA, YNFKEQ. Trimming pared 1 base from V and 1 base from J, leaving 19 bases between. CDR3 nucleotide sequence: TGTGCCAGCAGCCAAGGGTCAGCGAACGCCGCAATTAACTATGGCTACACCTTC. It translates to CASSQGSANAAINYGYTF.

This clone has more than one count but fewer than ten. V gene TRBV7-6 combines with J gene TRBJ1-1; D is ambiguous. The germline CDR1 and CDR2 sequences are SGHVS and FNYEAQ. This CDR3 has 13 residues. The germline V and J ends were trimmed by 4 bases and 4 bases, with 10 bases remaining between them. This chain's CDR3 is CASSSLEGTEAFF. The CDR3 DNA follows: TGTGCCAGCAGCTCACTCGAGGGCACTGAAGCTTTCTTT.

This chain connects TRBV5-1 to TRBJ1-2; D possibly corresponds to TRBD1 (6 bases). V was clipped by 1 base and J by 0 bases, with 13 bases between them. The CDR3 covers 16 residues. CDR1 is SGHRS, CDR2 YFSETQ, per germline. For the CDR3, the DNA is TGCGCCAGCAGCTTGTGGTCAGGGGAAGCTAACTATGGCTACACCTTC. Protein: CASSLWSGEANYGYTF.